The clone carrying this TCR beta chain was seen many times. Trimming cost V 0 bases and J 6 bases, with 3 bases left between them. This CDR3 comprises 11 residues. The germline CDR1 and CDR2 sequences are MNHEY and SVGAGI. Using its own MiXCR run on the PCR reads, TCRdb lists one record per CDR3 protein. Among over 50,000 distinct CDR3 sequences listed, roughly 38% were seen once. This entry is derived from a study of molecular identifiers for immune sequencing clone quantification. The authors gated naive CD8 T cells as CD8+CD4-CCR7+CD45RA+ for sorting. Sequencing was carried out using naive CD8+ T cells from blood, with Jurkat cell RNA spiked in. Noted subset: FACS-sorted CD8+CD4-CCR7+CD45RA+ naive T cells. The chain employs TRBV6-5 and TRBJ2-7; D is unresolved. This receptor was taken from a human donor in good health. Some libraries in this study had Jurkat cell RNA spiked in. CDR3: CASSYSGEQYF. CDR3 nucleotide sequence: TGTGCCAGCAGTTACTCGGGCGAGCAGTACTTC.